This T cell receptor beta chain appears in the sequencing data of a study of cytomegalovirus exposure and HLA in healthy donors. General study findings and limits: Reportedly, fewer N-insertions than the roughly 700-donor mean appeared in an Asian-associated ancestry cluster in a later analysis. Presence/absence analyses took donor sequencing depth as roughly uniform.

Germline V CDR1 and CDR2: MDHEN, SYDVKM. There are 16 residues in the CDR3. Trimming shortened V by 2 bases and J by 5 bases, and 16 bases separated the two germline ends. The PCR made use of 60 Vbeta and 13 Jbeta primers. Produced via immunoSEQ multiplex PCR; TCRdb's table is partial and in-frame only. Of some 140,000 clones in the sample, roughly three quarters were seen once. This clone came up a few times. Antigen: not known. This sequence originates from a man under 40 in good health and CMV-seropositive. The V and J genes are TRBV28 and TRBJ2-1, with D perhaps TRBD1 (6 bases). Input material: PBMCs. The CDR3 nucleotides read TGTGCCAGCAGTTTACGTTCAGAGGGGGTTAACAATGAGCAGTTCTTC. Its translation: CASSLRSEGVNNEQFF.